The TCR beta chain described here comes from a study of T cell responses to AZD1222 COVID-19 vaccine (dated by TCRdb to the early 2020s). Broadly, across the study: AZD1222 recipients whose second dose came at about 4 weeks and those whose second dose came at about 12 weeks were combined into one group, since spike-specific TCR depth and breadth did not differ between the two schedules. TCR sequencing covered 230 to 250 trial participants: about 210 given two doses of AZD1222 and about 26 given two doses of MenACWY control vaccine. Trial participants were enrolled by age into subgroups of 18-55, 56-69 and 70-plus years, and about 150, 27 and 61 TCR-sequenced participants, respectively, were included in these subgroups. What the authors observed across the whole study: Spike-specific TCR breadth and depth rose significantly after two AZD1222 doses compared with day 0 and with MenACWY recipients. No day 14 peak-response samples were available, so repertoires were characterized only after the peak T cell response. Reportedly, almost half of the unique spike-specific TCRs recognized epitopes lying outside the regions that are mutated in the B.1.351 and B.1.1.7 variants. Participants were mostly white British and included more females than males, and it was suggested by the authors that clonal diversity may have been underestimated. In the small 56-69-year group, the increase in depth fell short of significance, most likely because of low power. Conclusions about previously exposed vaccinees are limited because only a handful of AZD1222 recipients were SARS-CoV-2 seropositive at baseline. The vaccine-associated CD4 TCRs covered the entire spike protein, and the dominant responses fell in regions 160-218 and 743-854.

In light of the paper, this sample's time point label describes: baseline before first vaccination. Samples from vaccinated people were obtained from the UK trials COV001 and COV002, which included a single-blind randomized controlled phase 2/3 trial of AZD1222 (ChAdOx1 nCoV-19) in healthy adults. Trial participant PBMC samples were collected at day 0 and day 28 after the second dose for TCRbeta chain sequencing. As encoded in the germline V gene, CDR1 is MNHEY while CDR2 is SVGAGI. For this chain, trimming is 4 bases at the V end and 5 bases at the J end, and the number of junction bases without a gene match is 5. The CDR3 goes from the cysteine to the phenylalanine over 14 residues. The kept DNA is CDR3 alone, 42 bases in frame from the first base. With respect to this clone: Its antigen has not been determined. Nothing much larger sits one base from this clone, and base qualities are not available.

The CDR3 regions of human TCRbeta chains were analyzed by immunosequencing. As for how the authors treated the data: Repertoire TCRs were matched against a reference library of SARS-CoV-2-specific TCRs generated with the MIRA antigen-specificity platform. Breadth meant the fraction of unique TCRs that were SARS-CoV-2-associated, whereas depth meant the fraction of total T cells that were SARS-CoV-2-associated. Each spike-specific TCR was assigned to its reactive spike region and to a CD4 or CD8 class using the MIRA data. Log10-transformed breadth and depth values were compared by one-way ANOVA with Sidak's multiple comparisons tests. The table was pulled from immuneACCESS by TCRdb, which kept in-frame rearrangements only. Such tables lose some clones; where checked, under half of the loss comes from unresolved V genes, and the rest has no known cause. From that table come the V and J calls and clone size; the DNA was used to work out D and trimming. The sample contains 100,000 to 150,000 clones, approximately 88% of them found a single time. Together, the top ten hold roughly 1.6% of the sample.

The receptor's source is an adult in good health. Rearrangement joined TRBV6-5 to TRBJ1-2, with 9 junctional bases fitting TRBD1. The sample here was peripheral blood, taken on day 0 of AZD1222 vaccination. The bases read TGTGCCAGCAGTTCGGGACAGGGAAATTATGGCTACACCTTC. It translates as CASSSGQGNYGYTF.